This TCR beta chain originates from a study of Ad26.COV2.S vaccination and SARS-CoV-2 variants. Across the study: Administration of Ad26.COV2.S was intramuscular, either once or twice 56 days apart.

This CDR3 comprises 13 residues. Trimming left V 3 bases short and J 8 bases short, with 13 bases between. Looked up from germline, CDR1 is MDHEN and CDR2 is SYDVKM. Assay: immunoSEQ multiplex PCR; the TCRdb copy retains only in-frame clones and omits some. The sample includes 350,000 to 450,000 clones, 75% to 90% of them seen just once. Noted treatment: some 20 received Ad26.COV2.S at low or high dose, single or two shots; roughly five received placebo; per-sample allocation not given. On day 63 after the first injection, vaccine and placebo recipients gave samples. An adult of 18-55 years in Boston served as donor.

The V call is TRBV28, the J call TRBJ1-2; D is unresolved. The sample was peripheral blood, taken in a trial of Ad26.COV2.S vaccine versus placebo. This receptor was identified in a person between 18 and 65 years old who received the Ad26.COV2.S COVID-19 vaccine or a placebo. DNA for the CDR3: TGTGCCAGCAGTTTCAGAGGCCCGAGAGGCTACACCTTC. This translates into CASSFRGPRGYTF.